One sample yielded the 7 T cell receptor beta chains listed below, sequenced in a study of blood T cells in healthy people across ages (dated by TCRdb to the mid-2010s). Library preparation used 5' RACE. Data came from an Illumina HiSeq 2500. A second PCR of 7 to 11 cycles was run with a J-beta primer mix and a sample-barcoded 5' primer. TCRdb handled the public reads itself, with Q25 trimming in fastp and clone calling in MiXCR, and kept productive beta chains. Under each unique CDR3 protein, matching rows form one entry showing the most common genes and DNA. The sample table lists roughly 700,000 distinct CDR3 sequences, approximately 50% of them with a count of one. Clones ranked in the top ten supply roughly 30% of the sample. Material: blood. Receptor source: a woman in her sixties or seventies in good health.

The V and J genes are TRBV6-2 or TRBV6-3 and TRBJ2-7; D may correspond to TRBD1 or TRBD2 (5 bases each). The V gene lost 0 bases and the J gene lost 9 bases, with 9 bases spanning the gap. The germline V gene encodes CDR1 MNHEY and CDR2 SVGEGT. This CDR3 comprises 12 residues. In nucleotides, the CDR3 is TGTGCCAGCAGTTACTCGGGGGTGGCGCAGTACTTC. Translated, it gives CASSYSGVAQYF.

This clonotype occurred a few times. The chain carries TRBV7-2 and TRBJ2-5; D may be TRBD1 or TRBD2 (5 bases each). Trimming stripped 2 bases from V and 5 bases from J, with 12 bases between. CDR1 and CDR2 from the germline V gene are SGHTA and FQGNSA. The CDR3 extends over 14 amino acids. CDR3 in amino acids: CASSLTGTWETQYF. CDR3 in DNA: TGTGCCAGCAGCTTAACCGGGACGTGGGAGACCCAGTACTTC.

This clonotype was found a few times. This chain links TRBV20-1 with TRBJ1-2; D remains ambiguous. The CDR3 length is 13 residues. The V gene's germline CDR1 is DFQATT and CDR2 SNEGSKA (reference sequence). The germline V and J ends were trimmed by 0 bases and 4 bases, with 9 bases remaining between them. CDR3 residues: CSARDDTGYGYTF. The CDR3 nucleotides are TGCAGTGCTAGAGACGACACCGGCTATGGCTACACCTTC.

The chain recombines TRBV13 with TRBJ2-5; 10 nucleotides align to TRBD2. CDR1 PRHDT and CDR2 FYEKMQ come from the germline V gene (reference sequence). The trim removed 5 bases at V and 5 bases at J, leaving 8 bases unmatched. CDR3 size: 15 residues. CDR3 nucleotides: TGTGCCAGCAGCCCCATGGCTAGCGGGAGTGAGACCCAGTACTTC. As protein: CASSPMASGSETQYF.

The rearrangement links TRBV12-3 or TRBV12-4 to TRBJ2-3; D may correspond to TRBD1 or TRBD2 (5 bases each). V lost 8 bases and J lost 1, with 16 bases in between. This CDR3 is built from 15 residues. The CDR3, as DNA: TGTGCCAGCCGTTCGGATGAGGGGCGCACAGATACGCAGTATTTT. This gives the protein CASRSDEGRTDTQYF.

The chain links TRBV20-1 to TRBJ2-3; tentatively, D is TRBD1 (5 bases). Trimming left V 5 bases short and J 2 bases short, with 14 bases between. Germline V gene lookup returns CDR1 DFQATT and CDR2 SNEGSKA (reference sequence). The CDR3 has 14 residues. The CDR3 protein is CSASRAPFTDTQYF. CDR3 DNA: TGCAGTGCTTCCAGGGCCCCCTTCACAGATACGCAGTATTTT.

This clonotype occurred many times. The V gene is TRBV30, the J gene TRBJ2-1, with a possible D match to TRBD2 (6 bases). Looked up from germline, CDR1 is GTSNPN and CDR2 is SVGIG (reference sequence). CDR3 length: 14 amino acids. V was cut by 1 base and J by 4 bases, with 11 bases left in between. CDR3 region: CAWSEREPYNEQFF. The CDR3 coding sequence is TGTGCCTGGAGTGAACGGGAGCCGTACAATGAGCAGTTCTTC.